The rows below give T cell receptor beta chains drawn from one sample of a study of cytomegalovirus exposure and HLA in healthy donors. TCRdb's copy holds only in-frame clones and misses some; the assay was immunoSEQ multiplex PCR. This sample has fewer than 250,000 clones; around 79% occur once, and the top ten carry roughly 1.4%. Sequencing was done on a sample of PBMCs. Receptor source: a woman aged 45-60 years in good health and CMV-seronegative. CDR3s include the opening cysteine and the closing phenylalanine or tryptophan. The D gene is left open where the match is weak. The listing skips clone size in some rows; elsewhere it reads once, few, many or a size class.

abundance	v_gene	j_gene	d_gene	CDR3aa	CDR3nt
-	TRBV7-2	TRBJ1-5	-	CASSLAGVDQPQHF	TGTGCCAGCAGCTTAGCCGGGGTCGATCAGCCCCAGCATTTT
-	TRBV5-1	TRBJ1-1	TRBD1	CASSLEAGGGVNTEAFF	TGCGCCAGCAGCTTGGAGGCAGGGGGCGGTGTAAACACTGAAGCTTTCTTT
-	TRBV6-5	TRBJ2-2	-	CASNLGSGATGELFF	TGTGCCAGCAACCTGGGCTCAGGGGCCACCGGGGAGCTGTTTTTT
few	TRBV28	TRBJ1-6	-	CAIVNRSGLDSPLHF	TGTGCCATCGTGAACAGGTCGGGTTTGGATTCACCCCTCCACTTT
-	TRBV4-3	TRBJ2-1	TRBD2	CASSQDRGGRPNEQFF	TGCGCCAGCAGCCAAGATCGGGGGGGAAGACCCAATGAGCAGTTCTTC
-	TRBV11-2	TRBJ1-4	TRBD1	CASRDREKLFF	TGTGCCAGCAGGGACAGGGAAAAACTGTTTTTT
-	TRBV7-8	TRBJ2-1	TRBD2	CASSLRSGGVGEQFF	TGTGCCAGCAGCCTCCGTAGCGGGGGGGTCGGGGAGCAGTTCTTC
few	TRBV11-2	TRBJ2-7	-	CASSTRGGSDEQYF	TGTGCCAGCAGCACGCGGGGAGGAAGTGACGAGCAGTACTTC
-	TRBV28	TRBJ1-2	-	CASKWEKGYTF	TGTGCCAGCAAGTGGGAGAAGGGCTACACCTTC
-	TRBV29-1	TRBJ2-1	TRBD2	CSVDGRGLAGRNEQFF	TGCAGCGTTGATGGGAGGGGGCTAGCGGGACGGAATGAGCAGTTCTTC
-	TRBV19	TRBJ1-1	-	CASSMGQGTEAFF	TGTGCCAGTAGTATGGGACAAGGGACTGAAGCTTTCTTT
once	TRBV9	TRBJ1-2	-	CASSGGRDGYTF	TGTGCCAGCAGCGGAGGGAGGGATGGCTACACCTTC
-	TRBV20-1	TRBJ2-7	TRBD2	CGSSGSYEQYF	TGCGGTTCTAGCGGTTCCTACGAGCAGTACTTC
-	TRBV11-2	TRBJ2-7	-	CASSWALGSSYEQYF	TGTGCCAGCAGCTGGGCACTGGGGAGCTCCTACGAGCAGTACTTC
once	TRBV19	TRBJ2-2	-	CASSTRDPAGSTGELFF	TGTGCCAGTAGCACCCGCGACCCCGCGGGGTCCACCGGGGAGCTGTTTTTT
-	TRBV19	TRBJ2-7	TRBD1	CASSTTGGGEQYF	TGTGCCAGTAGTACAACAGGGGGCGGAGAGCAGTACTTC
-	TRBV27	TRBJ2-3	TRBD1	CASSLWPTGASTDTQYF	TGTGCCAGCAGTTTATGGCCCACAGGGGCCAGCACAGATACGCAGTATTTT
-	TRBV7-9	TRBJ2-2	-	CASSLPPNPGELFF	TGTGCCAGCAGCTTGCCTCCTAACCCCGGGGAGCTGTTTTTT
-	TRBV6-5	TRBJ2-1	TRBD2	CASRSAGGPGNEQFF	TGTGCCAGCAGATCAGCGGGGGGGCCTGGGAATGAGCAGTTCTTC
few	TRBV5-1	TRBJ1-4	TRBD1	CASSLVGTANEKLFF	TGCGCCAGCAGCTTGGTCGGGACAGCGAATGAAAAACTGTTTTTT
few	TRBV6-1	TRBJ1-6	TRBD1	CASSARDRVGSPLHF	TGTGCCAGCAGTGCCCGGGACAGGGTGGGTTCACCCCTCCACTTT
once	TRBV5-4	TRBJ2-7	TRBD2	CASSTAAGGPWEQYF	TGTGCCAGCAGCACGGCGGCGGGAGGGCCTTGGGAGCAGTACTTC
-	TRBV7-3	TRBJ2-2	-	CASSRGTGELFF	TGTGCCAGCAGCCGCGGAACCGGGGAGCTGTTTTTT
-	TRBV2	TRBJ1-2	-	CASSGGEWGGYTF	TGTGCCAGCAGTGGGGGGGAATGGGGTGGCTACACCTTC
-	TRBV19	TRBJ1-5	-	CASRSLLRGSNQPQHF	TGTGCCAGTAGATCTCTACTCAGGGGTAGCAATCAGCCCCAGCATTTT
few	TRBV7-6	TRBJ2-3	TRBD1	CASSLAQGQGLGRVNTQYF	TGTGCCAGCAGCTTAGCGCAGGGACAGGGGTTGGGCCGAGTCAATACGCAGTATTTT
-	TRBV6-6	TRBJ1-6	-	CASSLSGDNSPLHF	TGTGCCAGCAGTCTCAGCGGGGATAATTCACCCCTCCACTTT
-	TRBV7-2	TRBJ1-2	TRBD1	CASAGTGTGLRDGYTF	TGTGCCAGCGCTGGGACGGGGACAGGGTTGAGAGATGGCTACACCTTC
-	TRBV18	TRBJ1-2	-	CASSPPLSGTTRANYGYTF	TGTGCCAGCTCACCACCTTTGTCAGGGACTACCCGAGCTAACTATGGCTACACCTTC
-	TRBV18	TRBJ1-2	-	CASSPPEGTHGYTF	TGTGCCAGCTCACCACCGGAGGGGACGCATGGCTACACCTTC
-	TRBV29-1	TRBJ2-3	-	CSAGAPHGSGDTQYF	TGCAGCGCCGGGGCCCCACACGGGAGTGGAGATACGCAGTATTTT
-	TRBV19	TRBJ1-3	-	CASRVFARGSSGNTIYF	TGTGCCAGTAGAGTTTTCGCGCGGGGAAGCTCTGGAAACACCATATATTTT
-	TRBV7-3	TRBJ2-6	-	CASSAQYGGASGANVLTF	TGTGCCAGCAGCGCCCAGTACGGAGGGGCCTCTGGGGCCAACGTCCTGACTTTC
once	TRBV19	TRBJ2-7	-	CASSIDTRGEQYF	TGTGCCAGTAGTATAGATACCCGGGGCGAGCAGTACTTC
-	TRBV29-1	TRBJ1-2	TRBD1	CSAYRTGSLSGYTF	TGCAGCGCCTACCGGACAGGCAGTCTCTCTGGCTACACCTTC